This T cell receptor beta chain was recovered during a study of blood T cells in healthy people across ages. Whole-study context: Through template switching, about one barcoded beta molecule was captured per two T cells, as measured in model experiments.

Notes on the study in general: Researchers judged that diversity estimates from one million T cells fell short of true values. CMV infection status of these donors was not known. In older individuals, TCR beta diversity per million T cells was lower, falling roughly linearly with age.

CDR3 length: 13 amino acids. V lost 6 bases to trimming and J lost 6 bases, with 15 bases between them. Germline-derived CDR1 and CDR2 are SNHLY and FYNNEI. A J-beta primer mix and a sample-barcoded 5' primer were used in a second PCR of about 6 to 12 cycles. TCRdb fed the 5' RACE reads into MiXCR, producing one record per CDR3 protein. The sample contains around 1,000,000 distinct CDR3 sequences, roughly a quarter of which appear only once. Worth noting for this clonotype: The antigen is undetermined.

These records were also assigned to another study, of T cells of mothers and their children.

Sequenced sample: blood. This chain connects TRBV2 to TRBJ2-7, with TRBD1 as a possible D gene (6 bases). The source of this sequence is a girl aged 2 to 9 in good health. CDR3 DNA: TGTGCCAGCAGCAAGCTACAGGGCGGCGAGCAGTACTTC. Its translation is CASSKLQGGEQYF. The whole variable domain, remainder taken from reference TRBV2 and TRBJ2-7, is EPEVTQTPSHQVTQMGQEVILRCVPISNHLYFYWYRQILGQKVEFLVSFYNNEISEKSEIFDDQFSVERPDGSNFTLKIRSTKLEDSAMYFCASSKLQGGEQYFGPGTRLTVT.